These T cell receptor beta chains were read from a single sample in a study of control samples from healthy donors and cancer patients. TCRdb's table, derived via immunoSEQ multiplex PCR, lists solely in-frame clones and lacks some. The sample lists about 120,000 clones, over 90% occurring once. The source material was blood. The source of these receptors is a man aged 25-40 years in good health. CDR3s include the opening cysteine and the closing phenylalanine or tryptophan. The D gene is left open where the match is weak. A clone size is listed for some rows: how often the clone was seen (once, few, many), or a class if it is expanded.

CDR3 protein,CDR3 DNA,V gene,clone size,J gene,D gene
CASSPPDESYEQYF,TGCGCCAGCAGTCCCCCCGACGAATCCTACGAGCAGTACTTC,TRBV10-2,NA,TRBJ2-7,NA
CASSTGTPSTDTQYF,TGTGCCAGCAGCACCGGGACCCCTAGCACAGATACGCAGTATTTT,TRBV7-9,NA,TRBJ2-3,NA
CASSEAGGQYSPLHF,TGTGCCAGCAGTGAAGCGGGCGGACAGTATTCACCCCTCCACTTT,TRBV6-1,few,TRBJ1-6,NA
CSAESYNEQFF,TGCAGTGCTGAGTCCTACAATGAGCAGTTCTTC,TRBV20-1,NA,TRBJ2-1,NA
CASNQGGPTGELFF,TGTGCCAGTAACCAGGGGGGACCAACCGGGGAGCTGTTTTTT,TRBV19,NA,TRBJ2-2,NA
CASSQELDTEAFF,TGTGCCAGCAGCCAAGAGCTGGACACTGAAGCTTTCTTT,TRBV14,few,TRBJ1-1,NA
CASSLVGTRYTGELFF,TGCGCCAGCAGCTTGGTAGGGACTAGATACACCGGGGAGCTGTTTTTT,TRBV5-1,NA,TRBJ2-2,TRBD2
CASSVGQGGYQPQHF,TGTGCCAGCAGCGTAGGGCAGGGTGGATATCAGCCCCAGCATTTT,TRBV9,NA,TRBJ1-5,NA
CASSKRVPSTDTQYF,TGCGCCAGCAGTAAGAGGGTACCTAGCACAGATACGCAGTATTTT,TRBV10-1,NA,TRBJ2-3,NA
CASSKRDGLNQPQHF,TGTGCCAGCAGCAAGCGGGACGGCCTGAATCAGCCCCAGCATTTT,TRBV21-1,NA,TRBJ1-5,NA
CSAPWGTMTFF,TGCAGTGCTCCATGGGGGACAATGACTTTCTTT,TRBV20-1,NA,TRBJ1-1,NA
CASSAETPQGIGELFF,TGTGCCAGCAGTGCCGAGACCCCCCAGGGGATCGGGGAGCTGTTTTTT,TRBV25-1,NA,TRBJ2-2,NA
CASSPRWTLSSYNEQFF,TGTGCCAGCAGCCCAAGATGGACACTGAGCTCCTACAATGAGCAGTTCTTC,TRBV5-6,NA,TRBJ2-1,NA
CASSFPGANVLTF,TGTGCCAGCAGTTTCCCTGGGGCCAACGTCCTGACTTTC,TRBV27,NA,TRBJ2-6,NA
CASSPSSNSYEQYF,TGTGCCAGCAGCCCATCAAGTAACTCCTACGAGCAGTACTTC,TRBV28,NA,TRBJ2-7,NA
CASSLNSLGGHAARGGYTF,TGTGCCAGCAGCTTAAATTCTCTTGGCGGACACGCCGCCCGAGGTGGCTACACCTTC,TRBV7-3,NA,TRBJ1-2,NA
CASSSPGSGNTIYF,TGTGCCAGCAGTTCCCCAGGGTCAGGAAACACCATATATTTT,TRBV6-5,NA,TRBJ1-3,NA
CASSGQGVYNQPQHF,TGTGCCAGCAGCGGACAGGGGGTATACAATCAGCCCCAGCATTTT,TRBV6-5,NA,TRBJ1-5,TRBD1
CASTKKPRNTFYGYTF,TGTGCCAGTACCAAAAAGCCCCGGAACACCTTCTATGGCTACACCTTC,TRBV19,NA,TRBJ1-2,NA
CASSSWRGTYNEQFF,TGTGCCAGCAGCTCCTGGCGGGGGACCTACAATGAGCAGTTCTTC,TRBV11-2,NA,TRBJ2-1,TRBD2
CASSLDDRIGGYTF,TGTGCCAGCAGTCTAGATGACAGGATCGGTGGCTACACCTTC,TRBV27,once,TRBJ1-2,NA
CASRLAGDSGELFF,TGTGCCAGCAGACTAGCGGGGGACTCCGGGGAGCTGTTTTTT,TRBV6-4,NA,TRBJ2-2,TRBD2
CASSFRDIPQHF,TGTGCCAGCAGTTTTCGGGACATCCCCCAGCATTTT,TRBV28,NA,TRBJ1-5,NA
CASSLVGGSDGYTF,TGCGCCAGCAGCTTGGTAGGGGGCTCGGATGGCTACACCTTC,TRBV5-1,NA,TRBJ1-2,TRBD1
CASSLGLGGGDEQFF,TGTGCCAGCAGCCTGGGCCTGGGAGGAGGGGATGAGCAGTTCTTC,TRBV5-4,NA,TRBJ2-1,NA
CASSTKQGAGELFF,TGTGCCAGCAGTACAAAACAGGGGGCCGGGGAGCTGTTTTTT,TRBV6-5,once,TRBJ2-2,TRBD1
CASSDGLNYEQYF,TGTGCCAGCAGCGACGGACTGAACTACGAGCAGTACTTC,TRBV9,NA,TRBJ2-7,NA
CATQWEGGEQFF,TGTGCCACCCAATGGGAAGGAGGTGAGCAGTTCTTC,TRBV6-5,NA,TRBJ2-1,NA
CASSFTGDEQFF,TGCGCCAGCAGCTTCACAGGGGATGAGCAGTTCTTC,TRBV5-1,NA,TRBJ2-1,TRBD1
CASSEASGANVLTF,TGTGCCAGCAGTGAAGCTTCTGGGGCCAACGTCCTGACTTTC,TRBV6-4,NA,TRBJ2-6,NA
CSVLGFGGSKNIQYF,TGCAGCGTCCTTGGCTTTGGAGGTTCCAAAAACATTCAGTACTTC,TRBV29-1,once,TRBJ2-4,NA
CASSDPQGSSPLHF,TGTGCCAGCAGTGACCCCCAGGGTAGCTCACCCCTCCACTTT,TRBV2,few,TRBJ1-6,NA
CASSRSTDMLNTGELFF,TGTGCCAGCAGTCGTTCCACGGACATGCTGAACACCGGGGAGCTGTTTTTT,TRBV6-6,NA,TRBJ2-2,NA
CATSESYDTGELFF,TGTGCCACCAGTGAATCTTATGACACCGGGGAGCTGTTTTTT,TRBV24-1,NA,TRBJ2-2,NA
CASSVGDRGRVRDGYTF,TGTGCCAGCAGCGTAGGAGACAGGGGGCGTGTTAGGGATGGCTACACCTTC,TRBV9,NA,TRBJ1-2,TRBD1
CASSYGGTQPQHF,TGTGCCAGCAGTTATGGAGGGACTCAGCCCCAGCATTTT,TRBV6-7,once,TRBJ1-5,NA
CASSVRAEGSPLHF,TGTGCCAGCAGCGTCCGGGCCGAGGGTTCACCCCTCCACTTT,TRBV9,NA,TRBJ1-6,NA
CASSPITDTQYF,TGTGCCAGCAGCCCTATCACAGATACGCAGTATTTT,TRBV12-3/TRBV12-4,NA,TRBJ2-3,NA
CASRLQGNWYEQYF,TGTGCCAGCCGACTCCAGGGGAACTGGTACGAGCAGTACTTC,TRBV2,NA,TRBJ2-7,NA
CASSRPGGTEAFF,TGCGCCAGCAGCCGTCCGGGGGGCACTGAAGCTTTCTTT,TRBV4-1,NA,TRBJ1-1,NA
CASSYGQDLRKLFF,TGTGCCAGCAGTTACGGACAGGACCTTCGAAAACTGTTTTTT,TRBV6-5,NA,TRBJ1-4,TRBD1
CASSPPGTGIHEQFF,TGTGCCAGTAGTCCCCCCGGGACGGGGATTCATGAGCAGTTCTTC,TRBV19,NA,TRBJ2-1,NA
CASSLGAPTGGFEKLFF,TGTGCCAGCAGCTTAGGAGCACCGACAGGGGGTTTTGAAAAACTGTTTTTT,TRBV7-9,NA,TRBJ1-4,TRBD1
CASSSDPGPYNEQFF,TGTGCCAGCAGCTCAGACCCCGGGCCCTACAATGAGCAGTTCTTC,TRBV7-7,NA,TRBJ2-1,NA